This TCR beta chain was sequenced in a study of T cell changes during pregnancy in multiple sclerosis. Germline CDR1 SGHRS, CDR2 YFSETQ. The V gene end was trimmed by 0 bases and the J gene end by 6 bases; junction bases not matched to a gene: 16. The CDR3 loop spans 19 amino acids. The repertoire was sequenced with immunoSEQ multiplex PCR; TCRdb's copy has only in-frame clones and lacks some. The table shows tens of thousands of clones, with roughly 90% occurring only once. This receptor was obtained from a female donor in good health, enrolled as a control in a pregnancy study. Specimen: peripheral blood, collected in the second trimester of pregnancy. V gene TRBV5-1 combines with J gene TRBJ2-3; 10 nucleotides match TRBD2. CDR3 coding DNA: TGCGCCAGCAGCTTGGAAATTAGCGTAGCTAGCGGGAGATTGGATACGCAGTATTTT. Translated: CASSLEISVASGRLDTQYF.